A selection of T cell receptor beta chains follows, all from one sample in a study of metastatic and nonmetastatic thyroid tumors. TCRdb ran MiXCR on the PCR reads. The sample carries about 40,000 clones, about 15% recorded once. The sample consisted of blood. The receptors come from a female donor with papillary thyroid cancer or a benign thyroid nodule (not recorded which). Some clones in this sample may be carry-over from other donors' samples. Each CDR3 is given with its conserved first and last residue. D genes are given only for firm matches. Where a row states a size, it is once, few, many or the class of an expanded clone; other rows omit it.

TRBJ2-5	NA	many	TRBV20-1	TGCAGTCCATTTGGCGATGAGACCCAGTACTTC	CSPFGDETQYF
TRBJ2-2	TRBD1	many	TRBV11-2	TGTGCCAGCAGCGCCAGACAGGGGGCGCGAACCGGGGAGCTGTTTTTT	CASSARQGARTGELFF
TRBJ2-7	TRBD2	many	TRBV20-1	TGCAGCTGTGGGCTAGCGGATTACGAGCAGTACTTC	CSCGLADYEQYF
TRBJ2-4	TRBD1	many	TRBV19	TGTGCCAGTACCGGACAGGGTGAAAACATTCAGTACTTC	CASTGQGENIQYF
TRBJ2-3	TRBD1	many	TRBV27	TGTGCCAGCACCATATCACATGACAGGGCGACAGATACGCAGTATTTT	CASTISHDRATDTQYF
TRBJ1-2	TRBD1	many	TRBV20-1	TGCAGTGCTAGAGATAGAAGAGGGACAGGGGGTATTACCTATGGCTACACCTTC	CSARDRRGTGGITYGYTF
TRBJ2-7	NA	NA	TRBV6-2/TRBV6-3	TGTGCCAGCAGTTTACTCGGCGGCTCCTACGAGCAGTACTTC	CASSLLGGSYEQYF
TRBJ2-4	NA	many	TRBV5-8	TGTGCCAGCAGCTTCGGAAGGGCCAAAAACATTCAGTACTTC	CASSFGRAKNIQYF
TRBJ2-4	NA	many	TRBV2	TGTGCCAGCAGTGGGACAGCCAAAAACATTCAGTACTTC	CASSGTAKNIQYF
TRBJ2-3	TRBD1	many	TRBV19	TGTGCCAGTAGTAGACAGGGTAGGGTGGGCACAGATACGCAGTATTTT	CASSRQGRVGTDTQYF
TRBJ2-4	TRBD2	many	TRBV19	TGTGCCAGTAGTATCCTCGGGGGGGCCAAAAACATTCAGTACTTC	CASSILGGAKNIQYF
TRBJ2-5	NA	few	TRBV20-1	TGCAGTGCTCCCTTAGCTGGGGGGCAAGGACGAGAGACCCAGTACTTC	CSAPLAGGQGRETQYF
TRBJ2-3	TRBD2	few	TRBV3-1	TGTGCCAGCAGGGGCGGGGTAGCGGGGCCCACAGATACGCAGTATTTT	CASRGGVAGPTDTQYF
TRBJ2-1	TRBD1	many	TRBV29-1	TGCAGCGCGGACAGGTCCCCCTACAATGAGCAGTTCTTC	CSADRSPYNEQFF
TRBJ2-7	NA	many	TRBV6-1	TGTGCCAGCAGTGATAAGGTATTCTCGGCTACCTCCTACGAGCAGTACTTC	CASSDKVFSATSYEQYF
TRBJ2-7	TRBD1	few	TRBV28	TGTGCCAGCAGTTACAGGGGGCTTTTCGAGCAGTACTTC	CASSYRGLFEQYF
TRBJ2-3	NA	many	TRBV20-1	TGCAGTGCTAGAGATGGGGTTAGGGCAGATACGCAGTATTTT	CSARDGVRADTQYF
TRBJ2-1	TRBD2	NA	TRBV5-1	TGCGCCAGCAGCTCCCCCGGGACTAGCGGTTACAATGAGCAGTTCTTC	CASSSPGTSGYNEQFF
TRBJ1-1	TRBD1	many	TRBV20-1	TGCAGTGCTAGCAGGGGGACAATGAACACTGAAGCTTTCTTT	CSASRGTMNTEAFF
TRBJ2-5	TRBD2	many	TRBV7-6	TGTGCCAGCAGCCGGGGGGGATCGCAAGAGACCCAGTACTTC	CASSRGGSQETQYF
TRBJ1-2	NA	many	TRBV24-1	TGTGCCACCAGTGATGAAGGGGCTGGCTTTAATGGCTACACCTTC	CATSDEGAGFNGYTF
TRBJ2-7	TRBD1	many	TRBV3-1	TGTGCCAGCAGCCGGACAGGGGGGGTTGTGTTGGGCTACGAGCAGTACTTC	CASSRTGGVVLGYEQYF
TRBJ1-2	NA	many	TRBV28	TGTGCCAGCAGTTTGGGGATTAACTATGGCTACACCTTC	CASSLGINYGYTF
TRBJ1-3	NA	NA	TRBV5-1	TGCGCCAGCAGCTTAGGATTTGACAGCTCTGGAAACACCATATATTTT	CASSLGFDSSGNTIYF
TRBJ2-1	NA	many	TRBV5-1	TGCGCCAGCAGCTTGGGGATCGGGGGCCCTTACAATGAGCAGTTCTTC	CASSLGIGGPYNEQFF
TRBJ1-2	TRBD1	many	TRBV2	TGTGCCCGATCGACAGGGGCAGAGGATGGCTACACCTTC	CARSTGAEDGYTF
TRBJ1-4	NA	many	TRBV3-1	TGTGCCAGCAGCCACCCCAGGGGAGAGAATGAAAAACTGTTTTTT	CASSHPRGENEKLFF
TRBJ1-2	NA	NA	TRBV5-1	TGCGCCAGCAGCTTGGGGTCAGCCTATGGCTACACCTTC	CASSLGSAYGYTF
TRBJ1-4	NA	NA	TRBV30	TGTGCCTGGAGCCAGGGTTATTCAACTAATGAAAAACTGTTTTTT	CAWSQGYSTNEKLFF
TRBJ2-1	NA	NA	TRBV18	TGTGCCAGCCCACCTAATCAGTACAATGAGCAGTTCTTC	CASPPNQYNEQFF
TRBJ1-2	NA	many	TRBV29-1	TGCAGCGTTGGTCCGGAGGGGCAGGGCTACACCTTC	CSVGPEGQGYTF
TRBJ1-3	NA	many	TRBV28	TGTGCCAGCAGTTTAGAAGCTCTTTACTCTGGAAACACCATATATTTT	CASSLEALYSGNTIYF
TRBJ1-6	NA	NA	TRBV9	TGTGCCAGCAGCGTAAACAGGGATAATTCACCCCTCCACTTT	CASSVNRDNSPLHF
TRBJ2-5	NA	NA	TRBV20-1	TGCAGTGCTAGAGCCCTAAAGGGGACCCAGTACTTC	CSARALKGTQYF
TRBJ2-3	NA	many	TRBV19	TGTGCCAGTAGTAGGGTTCGTACCGACTTGGGGGGGCAGTATTTT	CASSRVRTDLGGQYF
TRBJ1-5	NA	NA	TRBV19	TGTGCCATTACTCGACAGTGTAATAGTCAGCCCCAGCATTTT	CAITRQCNSQPQHF
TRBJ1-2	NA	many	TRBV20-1	TGCAGTGCTAACGTCAGGGAAACTGGCTACACCTTC	CSANVRETGYTF
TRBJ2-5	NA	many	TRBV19	TGTGCCAGTAGCGTCGACGGTCAAGAGACCCAGTACTTC	CASSVDGQETQYF
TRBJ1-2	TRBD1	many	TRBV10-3	TGTGCCATCAGTGGGGACAGGGGCTACTATGGCTACACCTTC	CAISGDRGYYGYTF
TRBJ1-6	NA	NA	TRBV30	TGTGCCTGGAGTAATCTGAACTCCTATAATTCACCCCTCCACTTT	CAWSNLNSYNSPLHF
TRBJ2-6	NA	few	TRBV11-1	TGTGCCAGCAGCTTAGTTCTGGGGCTTCACTCTGGGGCCAACGTCCTGACTTTC	CASSLVLGLHSGANVLTF
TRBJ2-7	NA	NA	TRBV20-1	TGCAGTGCACTGATGGGGAGCGTAGCGCGCTCCTACGAGCAGTACTTC	CSALMGSVARSYEQYF
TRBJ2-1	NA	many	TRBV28	TGTGCCAGCAGTTTGCGCGGGACCCGCTCCTACAATGAGCAGTTCTTC	CASSLRGTRSYNEQFF
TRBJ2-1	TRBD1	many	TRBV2	TGTGCCAGCAGGGCCCACAGGGGCGATGAGCAGTTCTTC	CASRAHRGDEQFF
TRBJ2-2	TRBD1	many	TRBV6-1	TGTGCCAGCAGTGAAGGGACAGGGGACACCGGGGAGCTGTTTTTT	CASSEGTGDTGELFF
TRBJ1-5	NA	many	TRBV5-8	TGTGCCAGCGCGCCTGGGGTTAGTTATCAGCCCCAGCATTTT	CASAPGVSYQPQHF
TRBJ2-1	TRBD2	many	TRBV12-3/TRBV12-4	TGTGCCAGCAGTTCCGGGGGGGCCGCCTACAATGAGCAGTTCTTC	CASSSGGAAYNEQFF
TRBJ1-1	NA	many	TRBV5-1	TGCGCCAGCAGCCCTCCAAGGGGCCCGAGTGGTGAAGCTTTCTTT	CASSPPRGPSGEAFF
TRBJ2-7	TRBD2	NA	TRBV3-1	TGTGCCAGCATCCCCGGACGGGGGGACTCCTACGAGCAGTACTTC	CASIPGRGDSYEQYF
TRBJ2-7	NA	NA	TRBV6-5	TGTGCCAGCAGTTACCCCGGGACATACGAGCAGTACTTC	CASSYPGTYEQYF
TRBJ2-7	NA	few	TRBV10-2	TGCGCCAGCAGAGGCGGGACAGCCAAATACTACGAGCAGAACTTC	CASRGGTAKYYEQNF
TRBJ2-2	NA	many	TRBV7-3	TGTGCCAGCAGCTTAAAAGGGTCCGGGATCACCGGGGAGCTGTTTTTT	CASSLKGSGITGELFF
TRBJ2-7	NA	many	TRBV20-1	TGCAGTGCTAGTACTTCCGACGAGCAGTACTTC	CSASTSDEQYF
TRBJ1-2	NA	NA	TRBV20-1	TGCAGTGCTAGAGATTCGATGTTAGGGGACTATGGCTACACCTTC	CSARDSMLGDYGYTF